This is a list of T cell receptor beta chains from one sample in a study of a mutant IDH1 vaccine in newly diagnosed glioma. Repertoires were generated with immunoSEQ multiplex PCR, while TCRdb's copy carries only in-frame clones and drops some. This repertoire shows tens of thousands of clones, 85% to 95% found once; its top ten account for about 1.2%. Here the sequenced sample was PBMCs, taken from a glioma patient treated with radiotherapy, temozolomide or both. The receptors stem from a man in his forties or fifties with glioma. CDR3s include the opening cysteine and the closing phenylalanine or tryptophan. A D gene is named only where the DNA matches it firmly. A row's size may be missing; if present it is once, few, many or a size class.

>.|TRBV11-2|.|TRBJ2-5
TGTGCCAGCAGCTCCCGGTGGCTGAGCGCCCGGGGGCCAGAGACCCAGTACTTC
CASSSRWLSARGPETQYF
>.|TRBV5-4|.|TRBJ2-7
TGTGCCAGCAGCTTCCAGTCCAGGGTAGGAGGCGAGCAGTACTTC
CASSFQSRVGGEQYF
>.|TRBV2|.|TRBJ2-7
TGTGCCAGCAGTGAATTCGGAACAGCCCTCACCTACGAGCAGTACTTC
CASSEFGTALTYEQYF
>.|TRBV5-1|.|TRBJ2-7
TGCGCCAGCGCTGAGGGGGATTCCTACGAGCAGTACTTC
CASAEGDSYEQYF
>TRBD2|TRBV27|once|TRBJ2-7
TGTGCCAGCAGTTCCCTCACTAGCGGGAGGGTCTACGAGCAGTACTTC
CASSSLTSGRVYEQYF
>TRBD2|TRBV6-5|.|TRBJ2-2
TGTGCCAGCAGTTACTCGATTCTAGCGGGCACCGGGGAGCTGTTTTTT
CASSYSILAGTGELFF
>TRBD2|TRBV4-2|.|TRBJ2-1
TGTGCCAGCAGCCTTAGGACTAGCGACAATGAGCAGTTCTTC
CASSLRTSDNEQFF
>.|TRBV27|.|TRBJ2-5
TGTGCCAGCAGGACCTCATTGGAGTGGGGGACCCAGTACTTC
CASRTSLEWGTQYF
>TRBD2|TRBV4-3|.|TRBJ2-7
TGCGCCAGCAGCCAAGTTAGCGGGGGGGCCAACTTTCTCGAGCAGTACTTC
CASSQVSGGANFLEQYF
>TRBD2|TRBV7-3|.|TRBJ2-2
TGTGCCAGCAGCCCGGGGGGGCCGGACACCGGGGAGCTGTTTTTT
CASSPGGPDTGELFF
>TRBD2|TRBV5-1|.|TRBJ2-3
TGCGCCAGCAGCTCGGGACTAGCGGGACCTTTGAGCACAGATACGCAGTATTTT
CASSSGLAGPLSTDTQYF
>TRBD1|TRBV7-6|.|TRBJ1-1
TGTGCCACCTTTTTCCCGGGACAGATGAACACTGAAGCTTTCTTT
CATFFPGQMNTEAFF
>TRBD1|TRBV28|.|TRBJ2-7
TGTGCCAGCAGATGGGACAGGGGTAGCTACGAGCAGTACTTC
CASRWDRGSYEQYF
>.|TRBV2|.|TRBJ2-7
TGTGCCAGCAGTGAAGTCAGCTACTACGAGCAGTACTTC
CASSEVSYYEQYF
>.|TRBV28|once|TRBJ2-6
TGTGCCAGCAGTCTCGGGATTAGCTCTGGGGCCAACGTCCTGACTTTC
CASSLGISSGANVLTF
>.|TRBV4-1|.|TRBJ2-7
TGCGCCAGCAGCCAAGCTCAGGAGCGCTACGAGCAGTACTTC
CASSQAQERYEQYF
>.|TRBV7-6|once|TRBJ2-7
TGTGCCAGCAGCTTAGGTGAGGTTTCCTACGAGCAGTACTTC
CASSLGEVSYEQYF
>TRBD2|TRBV10-2|.|TRBJ2-7
TGCGCCAGCAGTCCTCAACCCAGCGGGAGAAACCCCTACGAGCAGTACTTC
CASSPQPSGRNPYEQYF
>.|TRBV7-3|.|TRBJ2-2
TGTGCCAGCAGCTTAAACAAGGGCCGGGAGCTGTTTTTT
CASSLNKGRELFF
>.|TRBV27|.|TRBJ2-7
TGTGCCAGCAGAGAAGGCCCCGCTAGGAACTACGAGCAGTACTTC
CASREGPARNYEQYF
>TRBD1|TRBV30|.|TRBJ1-5
TGTGCCTGGAGCAGACCGGGACAGGGAGGACAGCCCCAGCATTTT
CAWSRPGQGGQPQHF
>TRBD1|TRBV5-1|.|TRBJ2-3
TGCGCCAGCAGCTTGGTGGGACAGGGGGCTCGGGTTGGCACAGATACGCAGTATTTT
CASSLVGQGARVGTDTQYF
>.|TRBV21-1|.|TRBJ1-3
TGTGCCAGCAGCAAAGCGGGGGGATGCGGAAACACCATATATTTT
CASSKAGGCGNTIYF
>.|TRBV5-1|.|TRBJ2-1
TGCGCCAGCCGAAGAGACGAGGGAAACGTATGGAATGAGCAGTTCTTC
CASRRDEGNVWNEQFF
>TRBD2|TRBV30|once|TRBJ2-1
TGTGCTATTCAAGTGCGGGGGGTCTACAATGAGCAGTTCTTC
CAIQVRGVYNEQFF
>.|TRBV5-1|.|TRBJ1-4
TGCGCCAGCAGCTCAGGGACGGCAACTAATGAAAAACTGTTTTTT
CASSSGTATNEKLFF